This T cell receptor (beta chain) was captured in a study of T cells after yellow fever vaccination. The V and J ends lost 5 bases and 1 base respectively, with 11 bases between them. The CDR3 has 14 amino acids. Universal primer sites and UMIs were introduced during 5'RACE template-switching synthesis of TCR cDNA. TCRdb passed the 5' RACE reads through MiXCR, listing each CDR3 protein once. Altogether about 73,000 distinct CDR3 sequences are present, 7.7% being singletons, with the ten largest covering 41%. Ten or more counts support this clonotype. Its antigen is not identified. General study points: High-abundance clonotypes from the bulk population could contaminate FACS-sorted repertoires. The secondary response was weaker, and its peak arrived faster, on day 5 versus 15.

The chain links TRBV12-3 or TRBV12-4 to TRBJ1-1, with a possible D match to TRBD1 (5 bases). This material consisted of CD8+ T cells sorted from PBMCs, taken on the day of the yellow fever booster vaccination. The receptor was derived from a man younger than 40 who received the YFV17D yellow fever vaccine. The DNA of the CDR3 is TGTGCCAGCAGTAAAATGGGGGAGAACACTGAAGCTTTCTTT. This encodes CASSKMGENTEAFF.